The clone carrying this TCR beta chain was observed a handful of times. Antigen: not known. The CDR3 is 16 amino acids. Deletions cut 2 bases from V and 4 bases from J, with 17 bases between. Germline V gene lookup returns CDR1 SNHLY and CDR2 FYNNEI. This sample was included in a study of T cells in localized non-small cell lung cancer. General study results and limits: A median of about 52 clones ranked among the top 100 in tumor appeared in adjacent lung. Longer overall survival was linked to higher blood T cell density. Uninvolved neighboring lung showed the greatest T cell clonality, exceeding tumor.

Sequencing was performed with immunoSEQ multiplex PCR; in TCRdb, only in-frame clones are kept and a portion is missing. The sample yields 38,000 or so clones, about 86% seen once. Here the sequenced sample was peripheral blood mononuclear cells, taken before any cancer treatment. This clonotype was sampled from a male donor older than 55 with stage II lung adenocarcinoma. The J gene is TRBJ1-2, the V gene TRBV2; D gene ambiguous. The CDR3 reads CASSETRGGRPYGYTF. The CDR3 bases are TGTGCCAGCAGTGAAACACGGGGAGGAAGACCCTATGGCTACACCTTC.